This T cell receptor (beta chain) was identified in a study of OX40 agonist ivuxolimab in advanced cancers. Overall study findings and caveats: There was clonal expansion of CD4+ and CD8+ blood T cells by week 6 at 0.1 to 3.0 mg/kg.

Concerning this clone itself: Its target is unknown.

At cycle 4 day 1, cycle 7 day 1, and baseline, blood was sampled. Sequencing was performed with immunoSEQ multiplex PCR; in TCRdb, only in-frame clones are kept and a portion is missing. The table shows more than 45,000 clones, with about 89% occurring only once. Per germline, CDR1 DFQATT and CDR2 SNEGSKA (reference sequence). This CDR3 is built from 10 residues. The chain couples TRBV20-1 to TRBJ2-2; the D is unclear. The TCR sequence derives from an adult with an advanced solid tumor such as melanoma, head and neck, liver or kidney cancer. Here the sequenced sample was CD4+ or CD8+ T cells sorted from blood, taken in a trial of the OX40 agonist ivuxolimab. The CDR3 DNA reads TGCAGAGTCTTGTCCGGGGAGCTGTTTTTT. Translating it yields CRVLSGELFF.